This paragraph reports one T cell receptor beta chain. Its antigen is undetermined. Next came a second PCR, run for about 7 to 12 cycles, which used a sample-barcoded 5' primer along with a J-beta primer mix. The study obtained at least 2.5 million CDR3-containing paired-end reads from every sample. MiXCR, applied by TCRdb to the 5' RACE reads, yields one record per CDR3 protein. The data hold around 1,900,000 distinct CDR3 sequences, with about 39% observed a single time. There are 14 residues in the CDR3. V gave up 4 bases and J gave up 4 bases, with 13 bases separating them. Per germline, CDR1 SGHTA and CDR2 FQGNSA. The data stem from a study of blood T cells in healthy people across ages. The wider study: Template switching picked up about one barcoded beta molecule for each two T cells. Whole-study results and caveats: Strong correlation was found linking TCR beta diversity to naive T cell percentage.

V gene TRBV7-2 combines with J gene TRBJ2-5; no clear D. This TCR came from a human donor in good health. Sequencing used blood. The CDR3 here is CASSSKVLRETQYF. CDR3 nucleotide sequence: TGTGCCAGCAGCTCGAAGGTCCTGAGAGAGACCCAGTACTTC.